A selection of T cell receptor beta chains follows, all from one sample in a study of T cells after yellow fever vaccination. MiXCR was run by TCRdb on the 5' RACE reads, yielding one entry per CDR3 protein. The data contain 100,000 or so distinct CDR3 sequences, about 8.4% of them seen just once; the ten biggest clones take up roughly 17%. This specimen consisted of CD8+ T cells not binding an NS4B(214-222) dextramer, sorted from PBMCs, obtained around 15 days after the first yellow fever vaccination. The receptors shown here come from a man between 18 and 29 years old who received the YFV17D yellow fever vaccine. Each CDR3 is given without its conserved first and last residue.

cdr3_length	v_call	j_call	cdr3_aa
12	TRBV6-1	TRBJ2-7	ATKRKQGTYEQY
9	TRBV6-5	TRBJ1-2	ATRTGWSYT
11	TRBV10-3	TRBJ1-4	AISEGGNEKLF
15	TRBV3-1	TRBJ2-1	ASSQVGLRGSYNEQF
13	TRBV12-3/TRBV12-4	TRBJ2-2	ASSPGRKVAGELF
13	TRBV11-2	TRBJ2-1	ASSLGLAAYNEQF
11	TRBV6-4	TRBJ2-3	ASRDQSTDTQY
15	TRBV20-1	TRBJ2-3	SASILGLAGSTDTQY
13	TRBV5-1	TRBJ2-7	ASSLGLAEHYEQY
10	TRBV6-6	TRBJ2-1	ASGDFHGEQF
11	TRBV10-3	TRBJ1-5	AISDPAEGPQH
10	TRBV7-9	TRBJ2-7	ASSRGPNRKY